This record looks at one T cell receptor (beta chain) sequence and its context. Its antigen is not identified. This CDR3 comprises 13 residues. Germline lookup yields CDR1 SGHTA and CDR2 FQGNSA. The V gene lost 0 bases and the J gene lost 4 bases, with 7 bases spanning the gap. This sample is drawn from a study of shared clonotypes between healthy human individuals. Measured with immunoSEQ multiplex PCR; TCRdb has only the in-frame clones, and not every one. The sample records 2.3 million or so clones, over 85% being singletons. Findings and limits, study-wide: Donors were few, which limited the genetic and exposure-history diversity represented. Compared with memory subsets, naive subsets generally had larger estimated richness.

Input material: naive CD4+ T cells from PBMCs. Subset meaning: CD45RA+ positively selected. V is TRBV7-2 and J is TRBJ2-7; D uncertain. The TCR comes from a man aged 18 to 30 in good health. Some clones in this sample may be carry-over from other donors' samples. The DNA for the CDR3 is TGTGCCAGCAGCTTAGCCCCTCGTTACGAGCAGTACTTC. Protein product: CASSLAPRYEQYF.